This is a list of T cell receptor beta chains from one sample in a study of cytomegalovirus exposure and HLA in healthy donors. The assay was immunoSEQ multiplex PCR, and TCRdb's table has in-frame clones only and misses some. Here the sample spans about 160,000 clones, 80% being singletons. Sequenced material: PBMCs. The receptors come from a woman in her 50s in good health and CMV-seronegative. Both conserved end residues are part of each CDR3. The D gene is left open where the match is weak. Clone size is given for some rows only: seen once, a few or many times, or a class if the clone is expanded.

CDR3aa | v_gene | d_gene | j_gene | abundance
CASSQPGLAGGYNTGELFF | TRBV4-1 | TRBD2 | TRBJ2-2 | NA
CASSLERTDTQYF | TRBV5-1 | NA | TRBJ2-3 | NA
CASDPGGGMDEQYF | TRBV2 | NA | TRBJ2-7 | NA
CASSAPPGDTQYF | TRBV28 | NA | TRBJ2-3 | NA
CASSLVGTAGNTIYF | TRBV11-2 | NA | TRBJ1-3 | NA
CASSVGQGGYNSPLHF | TRBV28 | TRBD1 | TRBJ1-6 | NA
CASSSPTGSGYTF | TRBV5-6 | TRBD1 | TRBJ1-2 | NA
CASSLGARGGNIQYF | TRBV7-3 | NA | TRBJ2-4 | NA
CASSSLAEDTGELFF | TRBV6-5 | TRBD2 | TRBJ2-2 | few
CASSHRGTDTQYF | TRBV19 | NA | TRBJ2-3 | NA
CASSQVGLAGGYGDTQYF | TRBV4-2 | TRBD2 | TRBJ2-3 | NA
CASSLLQGSAPNQPQHF | TRBV28 | NA | TRBJ1-5 | NA
CTSSLQEEGYTF | TRBV7-9 | NA | TRBJ1-2 | NA
CASSLVRGDQPQHF | TRBV7-2 | NA | TRBJ1-5 | NA
CASASDRGSYEQYF | TRBV5-4 | TRBD1 | TRBJ2-7 | NA
CASTPYGRDQPQHF | TRBV19 | NA | TRBJ1-5 | once
CASSMGGVGYGYTF | TRBV19 | NA | TRBJ1-2 | NA
CASSLLAGVTDTQYF | TRBV7-7 | TRBD2 | TRBJ2-3 | NA
CASSLASGEINEQFF | TRBV7-9 | NA | TRBJ2-1 | NA
CAISESGTRSYEQYF | TRBV10-3 | TRBD2 | TRBJ2-7 | NA
CASSHRARAEGYTF | TRBV18 | NA | TRBJ1-2 | NA
CASSHRTGEDYEQYF | TRBV4-3 | TRBD1 | TRBJ2-7 | few
CASIGGDGTQYF | TRBV19 | NA | TRBJ2-5 | NA
CASGGSSYEQYF | TRBV9 | TRBD2 | TRBJ2-7 | NA
CASGLSSTKETQYF | TRBV12-5 | NA | TRBJ2-5 | NA
CASSDRTGLNIQYF | TRBV2 | TRBD1 | TRBJ2-4 | NA
CSVDQADSHEQYF | TRBV29-1 | NA | TRBJ2-7 | NA
CASSSGTGGLNEQFF | TRBV7-2 | TRBD1 | TRBJ2-1 | NA
CASSPEFGTANEKLFF | TRBV18 | TRBD1 | TRBJ1-4 | NA
CASSLAGVETQYF | TRBV11-2 | NA | TRBJ2-5 | NA
CASSLASGLAGVGEQYF | TRBV7-2 | TRBD2 | TRBJ2-7 | NA
CASSPVLGSNQEKLFF | TRBV2 | NA | TRBJ1-4 | once
CASSVTRNTEAFF | TRBV5-4 | NA | TRBJ1-1 | few
CASSYHILDSGTMNTEAFF | TRBV28 | NA | TRBJ1-1 | NA
CASSSRQGPSNEKLFF | TRBV28 | TRBD1 | TRBJ1-4 | few
CASSLAGPSSYNEQFF | TRBV9 | NA | TRBJ2-1 | NA
CASSIVRTGGTDTQYF | TRBV19 | TRBD1 | TRBJ2-3 | NA
CASSSGSPLHF | TRBV2 | NA | TRBJ1-6 | few
CASSLTGLNEQYF | TRBV11-2 | TRBD1 | TRBJ2-7 | NA
CASSPLAVEGLGETQYF | TRBV18 | NA | TRBJ2-5 | NA
CASSRDSRTDTQYF | TRBV5-1 | TRBD1 | TRBJ2-3 | once
CASSQVSGFDEQFF | TRBV4-3 | NA | TRBJ2-1 | NA
CASSPLTSGGDGANVLTF | TRBV7-8 | TRBD2 | TRBJ2-6 | NA
CASSFLAGTYNEQFF | TRBV5-1 | TRBD2 | TRBJ2-1 | NA
CASSDTGGESYGYTF | TRBV2 | TRBD1 | TRBJ1-2 | NA
CSALVHYEQYF | TRBV20-1 | NA | TRBJ2-7 | NA
CASSKTGTHTEAFF | TRBV2 | NA | TRBJ1-1 | NA
CASTTDRDTEAFF | TRBV6-1 | TRBD1 | TRBJ1-1 | NA
CASSEQGKETQYF | TRBV5-1 | TRBD1 | TRBJ2-5 | NA
CASSLVGGVYGYTF | TRBV28 | NA | TRBJ1-2 | once
CASSLWTGGTGELFF | TRBV28 | TRBD1 | TRBJ2-2 | NA